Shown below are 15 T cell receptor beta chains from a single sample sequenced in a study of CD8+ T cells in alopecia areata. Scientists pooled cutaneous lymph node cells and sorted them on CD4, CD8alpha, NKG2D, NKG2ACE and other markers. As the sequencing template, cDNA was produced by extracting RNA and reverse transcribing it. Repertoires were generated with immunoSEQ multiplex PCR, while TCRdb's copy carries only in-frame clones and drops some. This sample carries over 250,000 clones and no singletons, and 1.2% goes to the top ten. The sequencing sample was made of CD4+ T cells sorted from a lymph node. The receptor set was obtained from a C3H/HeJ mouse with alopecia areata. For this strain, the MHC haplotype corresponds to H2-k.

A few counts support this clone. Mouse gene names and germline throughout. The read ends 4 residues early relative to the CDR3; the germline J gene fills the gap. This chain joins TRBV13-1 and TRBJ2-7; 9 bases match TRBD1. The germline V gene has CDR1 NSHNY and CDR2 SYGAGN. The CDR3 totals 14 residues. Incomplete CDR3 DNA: TGTGCCAGCAGTGGGGAGGGACAGGGCGAT. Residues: CASSGEGQGD. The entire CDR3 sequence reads CASSGEGQGDEQYF.

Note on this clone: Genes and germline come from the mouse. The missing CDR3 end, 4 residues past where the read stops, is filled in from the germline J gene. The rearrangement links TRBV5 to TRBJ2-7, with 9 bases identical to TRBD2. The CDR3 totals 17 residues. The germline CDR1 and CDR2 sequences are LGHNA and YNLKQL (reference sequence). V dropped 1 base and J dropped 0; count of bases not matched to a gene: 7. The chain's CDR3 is CASSQANWGALSYEQYF. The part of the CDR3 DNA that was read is TGTGCCAGCAGCCAAGCAAACTGGGGGGCCCTCTCCTAT.

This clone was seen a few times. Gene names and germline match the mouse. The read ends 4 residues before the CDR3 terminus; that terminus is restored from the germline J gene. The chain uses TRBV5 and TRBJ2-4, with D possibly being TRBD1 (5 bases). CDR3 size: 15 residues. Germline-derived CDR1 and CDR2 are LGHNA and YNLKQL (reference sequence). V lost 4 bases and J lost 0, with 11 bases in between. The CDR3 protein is CASSPLTASQNTLYF. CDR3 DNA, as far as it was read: TGTGCCAGCAGCCCCCTGACAGCTAGTCAAAAC.

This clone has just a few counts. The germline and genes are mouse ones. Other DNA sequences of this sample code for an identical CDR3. CDR3 region: CASSGDWGSYEQYF. The sequenced CDR3 bases are TGTGCCAGCAGTGGGGACTGGGGTTCCTAT. J is TRBJ2-7 and V is TRBV13-1; TRBD2 aligns across 10 bases. Sequencing ends 4 residues short of the CDR3 end; the germline J gene provides the rest. Trimming cost V 3 bases and J 1 base; bases outside gene matches: 1. The CDR3 has 14 amino acids. Germline assignment: CDR1 NSHNY and CDR2 SYGAGN.

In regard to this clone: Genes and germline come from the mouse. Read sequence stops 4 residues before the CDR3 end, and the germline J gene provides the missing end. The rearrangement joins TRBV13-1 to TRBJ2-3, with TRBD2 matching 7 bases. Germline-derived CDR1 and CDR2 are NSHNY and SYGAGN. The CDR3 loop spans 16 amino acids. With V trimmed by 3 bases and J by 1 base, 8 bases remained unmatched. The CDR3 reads CASSGFMGGGAETLYF. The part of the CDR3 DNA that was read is TGTGCCAGCAGTGGATTCATGGGGGGTGGTGCAGAA.

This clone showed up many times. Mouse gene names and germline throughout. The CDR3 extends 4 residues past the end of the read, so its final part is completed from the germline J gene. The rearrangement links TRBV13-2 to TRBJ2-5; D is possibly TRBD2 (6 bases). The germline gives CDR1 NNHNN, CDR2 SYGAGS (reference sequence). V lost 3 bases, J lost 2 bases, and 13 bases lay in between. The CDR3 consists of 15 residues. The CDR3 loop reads CASGAPLGSQDTQYF. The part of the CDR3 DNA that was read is TGTGCCAGCGGTGCCCCCCTGGGGAGCCAAGAC.

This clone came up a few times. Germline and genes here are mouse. The CDR3 DNA, read in part, is TGTGCCTGGAGTTTCAGGGGGAGGGACTCC. Protein product: CAWSFRGRDS. From start to end, the CDR3 is CAWSFRGRDSDYTF. The chain has TRBV31 and TRBJ1-2; TRBD1 agrees at 7 bases. Read sequence stops 4 residues before the CDR3 end, and the germline J gene provides the missing end. Trimming cost V 2 bases and J 3 bases; bases outside gene matches: 6. The V gene's germline CDR1 is GKSSPN and CDR2 SITVG. CDR3 size: 14 residues. The full variable domain, with the rest looked up from reference TRBV31 and TRBJ1-2, is AQTIHQWPVAEIKAVGSPLSLGCTIKGKSSPNLYWYWQATGGTLQQLFYSITVGQVESVVQLNLSASRPKDDQFILSTEKLLLSHSGFYLCAWSFRGRDSDYTFGSGTRLLVI.

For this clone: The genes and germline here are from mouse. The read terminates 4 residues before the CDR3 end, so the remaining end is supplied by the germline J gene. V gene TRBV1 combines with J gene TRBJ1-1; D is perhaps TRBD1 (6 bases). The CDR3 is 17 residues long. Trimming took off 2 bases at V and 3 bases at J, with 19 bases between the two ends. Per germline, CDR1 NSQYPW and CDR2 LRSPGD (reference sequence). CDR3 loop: CTCSAPWSGEGDTEVFF. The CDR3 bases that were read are TGCACCTGCAGTGCACCCTGGTCAGGGGAGGGGGACACA.

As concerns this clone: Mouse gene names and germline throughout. The CDR3 DNA, read in part, is TGTGCCAGCAGTGCTCCAGTCCGGGACTGGGGGGGGAGTGCAGAA. It codes for CASSAPVRDWGGSAE. The full CDR3 protein is CASSAPVRDWGGSAETLYF. The chain links TRBV13-1 to TRBJ2-3, with 13 bases aligning to TRBD2. The read gets to within 4 residues of the CDR3 end, and the germline J gene fills in the rest. After removal of 3 bases from V and 0 bases from J, the junction contained 10 bases not matched to a gene. CDR1 is NSHNY and CDR2 is SYGAGN in the germline V gene. The CDR3 sequence is 19 residues long.

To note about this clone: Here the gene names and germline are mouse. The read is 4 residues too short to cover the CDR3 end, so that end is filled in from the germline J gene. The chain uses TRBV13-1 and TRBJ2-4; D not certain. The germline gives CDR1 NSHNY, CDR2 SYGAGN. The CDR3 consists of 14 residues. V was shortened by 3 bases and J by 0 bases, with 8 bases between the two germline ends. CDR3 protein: CASSGITSQNTLYF. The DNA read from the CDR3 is TGTGCCAGCAGTGGAATAACTAGTCAAAAC.

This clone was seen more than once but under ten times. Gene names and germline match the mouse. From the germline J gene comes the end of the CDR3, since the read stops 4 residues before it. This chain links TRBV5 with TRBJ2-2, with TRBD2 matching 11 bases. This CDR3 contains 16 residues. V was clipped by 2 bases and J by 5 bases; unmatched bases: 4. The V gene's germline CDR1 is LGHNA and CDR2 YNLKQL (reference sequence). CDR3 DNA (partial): TGTGCCAGCAGCCAAACTGGGGGGGCGCGTACCGGG. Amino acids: CASSQTGGARTG. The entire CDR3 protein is CASSQTGGARTGQLYF.

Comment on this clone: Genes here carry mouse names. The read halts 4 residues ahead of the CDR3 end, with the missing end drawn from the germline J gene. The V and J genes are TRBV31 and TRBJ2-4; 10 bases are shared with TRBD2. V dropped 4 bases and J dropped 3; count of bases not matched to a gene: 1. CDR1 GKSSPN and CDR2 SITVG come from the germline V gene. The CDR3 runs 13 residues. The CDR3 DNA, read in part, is TGTGCCTGGACGGACTGGGGGCAAAAC. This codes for CAWTDWGQN. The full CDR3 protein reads CAWTDWGQNTLYF.

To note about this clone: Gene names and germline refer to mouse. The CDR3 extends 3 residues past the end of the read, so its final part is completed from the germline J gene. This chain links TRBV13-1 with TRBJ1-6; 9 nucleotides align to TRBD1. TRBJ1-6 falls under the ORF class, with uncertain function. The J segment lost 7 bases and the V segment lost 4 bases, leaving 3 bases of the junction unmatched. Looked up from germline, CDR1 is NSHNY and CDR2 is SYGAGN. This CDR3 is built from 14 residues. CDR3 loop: CASSNRGRNSPLYF. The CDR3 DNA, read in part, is TGTGCCAGCAGTAACAGGGGGCGAAATTCGCCC.

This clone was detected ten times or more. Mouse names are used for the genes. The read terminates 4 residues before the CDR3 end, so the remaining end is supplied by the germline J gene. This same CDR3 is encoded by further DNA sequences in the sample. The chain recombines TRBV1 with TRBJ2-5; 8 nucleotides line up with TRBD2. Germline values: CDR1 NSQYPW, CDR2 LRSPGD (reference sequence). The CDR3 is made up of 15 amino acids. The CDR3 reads CTCSADPGGRDTQYF. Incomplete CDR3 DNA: TGCACCTGCAGTGCAGATCCTGGGGGGAGGGAC.

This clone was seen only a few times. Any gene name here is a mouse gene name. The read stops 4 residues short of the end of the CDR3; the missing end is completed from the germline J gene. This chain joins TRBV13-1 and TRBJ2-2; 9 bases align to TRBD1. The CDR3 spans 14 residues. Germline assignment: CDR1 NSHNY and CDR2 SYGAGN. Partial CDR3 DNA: TGTGCCAGCAGTGACGGGACAGGGACAGGG. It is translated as CASSDGTGTG. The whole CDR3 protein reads CASSDGTGTGQLYF.